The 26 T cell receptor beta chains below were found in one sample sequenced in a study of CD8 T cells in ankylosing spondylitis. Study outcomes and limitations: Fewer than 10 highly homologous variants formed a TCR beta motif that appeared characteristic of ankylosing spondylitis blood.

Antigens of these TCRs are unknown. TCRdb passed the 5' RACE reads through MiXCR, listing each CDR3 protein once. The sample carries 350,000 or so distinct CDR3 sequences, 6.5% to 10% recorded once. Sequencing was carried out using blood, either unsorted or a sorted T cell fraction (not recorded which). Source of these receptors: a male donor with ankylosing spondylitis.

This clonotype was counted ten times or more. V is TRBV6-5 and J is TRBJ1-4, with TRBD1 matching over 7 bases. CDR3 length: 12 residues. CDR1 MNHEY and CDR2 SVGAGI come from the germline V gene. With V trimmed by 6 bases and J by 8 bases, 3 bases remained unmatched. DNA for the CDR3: TGTGCCAGCAGACGGGACAGCGAAAAACTGTTTTTT. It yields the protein CASRRDSEKLFF.

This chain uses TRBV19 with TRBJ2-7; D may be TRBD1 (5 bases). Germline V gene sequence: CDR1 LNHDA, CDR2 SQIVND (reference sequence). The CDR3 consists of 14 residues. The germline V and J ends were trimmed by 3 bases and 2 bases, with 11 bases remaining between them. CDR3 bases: TGTGCCAGTAGTATTGCTGGACATACCTACGAGCAGTACTTC. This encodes CASSIAGHTYEQYF.

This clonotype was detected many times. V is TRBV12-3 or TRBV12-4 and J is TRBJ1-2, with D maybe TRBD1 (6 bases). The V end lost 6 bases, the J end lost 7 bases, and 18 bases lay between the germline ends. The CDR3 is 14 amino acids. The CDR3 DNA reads TGTGCCAGCAGGTCCCTCACAGGGCAGGGTGGCTACACCTTC. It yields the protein CASRSLTGQGGYTF.

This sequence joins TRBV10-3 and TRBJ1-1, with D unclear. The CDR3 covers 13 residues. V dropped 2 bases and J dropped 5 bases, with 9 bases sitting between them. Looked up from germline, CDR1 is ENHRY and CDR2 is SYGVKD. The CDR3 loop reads CAISETQPTEAFF. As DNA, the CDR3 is TGTGCCATCAGTGAGACCCAACCTACTGAAGCTTTCTTT.

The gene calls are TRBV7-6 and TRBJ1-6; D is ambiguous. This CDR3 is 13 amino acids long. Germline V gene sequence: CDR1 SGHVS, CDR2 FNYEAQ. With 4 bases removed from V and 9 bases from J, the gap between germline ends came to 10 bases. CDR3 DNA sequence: TGTGCCAGCAGCTCGATTCTGGGTTCACCCCTCCACTTT. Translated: CASSSILGSPLHF. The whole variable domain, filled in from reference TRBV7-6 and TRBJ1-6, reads GAGVSQSPRYKVTKRGQDVALRCDPISGHVSLYWYRQALGQGPEFLTYFNYEAQQDKSGLPNDRFSAERPEGSISTLTIQRTEQRDSAMYRCASSSILGSPLHFGNGTRLTVT.

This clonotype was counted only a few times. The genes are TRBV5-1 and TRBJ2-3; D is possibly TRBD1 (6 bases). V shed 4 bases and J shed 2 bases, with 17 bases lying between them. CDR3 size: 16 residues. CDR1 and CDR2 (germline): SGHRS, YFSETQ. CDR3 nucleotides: TGCGCCAGCAGCAAACTGACAGGAACCCACACAGATACGCAGTATTTT. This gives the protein CASSKLTGTHTDTQYF.

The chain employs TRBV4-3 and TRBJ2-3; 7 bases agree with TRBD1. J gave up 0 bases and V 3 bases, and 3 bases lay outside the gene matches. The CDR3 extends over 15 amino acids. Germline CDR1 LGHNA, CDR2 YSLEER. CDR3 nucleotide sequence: TGCGCCAGCAGCCACAGGGGGTCCAGCACAGATACGCAGTATTTT. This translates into CASSHRGSSTDTQYF.

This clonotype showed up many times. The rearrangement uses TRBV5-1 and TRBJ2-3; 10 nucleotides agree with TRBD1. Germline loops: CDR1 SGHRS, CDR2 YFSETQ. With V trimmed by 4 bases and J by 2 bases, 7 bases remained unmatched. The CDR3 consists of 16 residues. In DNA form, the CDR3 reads TGCGCCAGCAGCCTTCGGGGACAGGGGTCCACAGATACGCAGTATTTT. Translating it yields CASSLRGQGSTDTQYF. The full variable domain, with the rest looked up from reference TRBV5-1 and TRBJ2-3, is KAGVTQTPRYLIKTRGQQVTLSCSPISGHRSVSWYQQTPGQGLQFLFEYFSETQRNKGNFPGRFSGRQFSNSRSEMNVSTLELGDSALYLCASSLRGQGSTDTQYFGPGTRLTVL.

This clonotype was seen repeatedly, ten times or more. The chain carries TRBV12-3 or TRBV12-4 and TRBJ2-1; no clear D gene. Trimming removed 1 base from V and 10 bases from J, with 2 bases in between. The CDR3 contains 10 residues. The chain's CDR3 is CASSLGEQFF. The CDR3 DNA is TGTGCCAGCAGTTTAGGAGAGCAGTTCTTC.

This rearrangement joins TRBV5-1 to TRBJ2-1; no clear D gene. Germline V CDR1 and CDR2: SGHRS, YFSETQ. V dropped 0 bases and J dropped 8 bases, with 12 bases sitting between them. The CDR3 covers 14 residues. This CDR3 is CASSLAPVGDEQFF. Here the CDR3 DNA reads TGCGCCAGCAGCTTGGCCCCGGTTGGCGATGAGCAGTTCTTC.

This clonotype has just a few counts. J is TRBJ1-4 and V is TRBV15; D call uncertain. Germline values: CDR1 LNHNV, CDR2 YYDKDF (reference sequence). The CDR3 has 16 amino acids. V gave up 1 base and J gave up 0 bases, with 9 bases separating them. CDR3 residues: CATSRGASATNEKLFF. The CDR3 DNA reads TGTGCCACCAGCAGAGGGGCCAGTGCAACTAATGAAAAACTGTTTTTT.

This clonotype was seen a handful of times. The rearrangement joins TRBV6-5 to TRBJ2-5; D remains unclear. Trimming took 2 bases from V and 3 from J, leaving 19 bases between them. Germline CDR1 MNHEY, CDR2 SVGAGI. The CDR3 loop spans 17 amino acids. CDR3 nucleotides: TGTGCCAGCAGTTACGGTCAGCTAGGGTGGGCGAAAGAGACCCAGTACTTC. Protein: CASSYGQLGWAKETQYF.

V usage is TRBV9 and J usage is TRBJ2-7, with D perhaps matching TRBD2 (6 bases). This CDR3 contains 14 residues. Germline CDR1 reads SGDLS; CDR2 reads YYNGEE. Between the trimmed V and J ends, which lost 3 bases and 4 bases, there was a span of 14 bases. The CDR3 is CASSAPGVSYEQYF. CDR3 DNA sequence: TGTGCCAGCAGCGCCCCGGGGGTCTCATACGAGCAGTACTTC.

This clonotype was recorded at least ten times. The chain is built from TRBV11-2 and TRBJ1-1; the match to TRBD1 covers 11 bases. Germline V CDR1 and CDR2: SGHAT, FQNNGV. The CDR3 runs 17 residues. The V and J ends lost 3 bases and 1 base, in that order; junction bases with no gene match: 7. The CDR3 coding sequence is TGTGCCAGCAGCTTTGGGGGACAGGGGGTGGCGAACACTGAAGCTTTCTTT. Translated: CASSFGGQGVANTEAFF.

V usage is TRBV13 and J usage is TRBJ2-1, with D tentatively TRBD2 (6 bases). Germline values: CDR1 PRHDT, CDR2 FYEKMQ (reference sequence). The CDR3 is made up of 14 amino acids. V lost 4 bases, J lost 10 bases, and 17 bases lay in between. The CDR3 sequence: CASSSRGTPREQFF. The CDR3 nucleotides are TGTGCCAGCAGCTCTCGGGGGACTCCTAGGGAGCAGTTCTTC.

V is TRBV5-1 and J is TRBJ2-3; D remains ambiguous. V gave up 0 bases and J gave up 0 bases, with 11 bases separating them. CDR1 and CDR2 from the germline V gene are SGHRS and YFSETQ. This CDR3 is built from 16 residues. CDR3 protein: CASSLAVSWSTDTQYF. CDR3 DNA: TGCGCCAGCAGCTTGGCCGTGTCGTGGAGCACAGATACGCAGTATTTT.

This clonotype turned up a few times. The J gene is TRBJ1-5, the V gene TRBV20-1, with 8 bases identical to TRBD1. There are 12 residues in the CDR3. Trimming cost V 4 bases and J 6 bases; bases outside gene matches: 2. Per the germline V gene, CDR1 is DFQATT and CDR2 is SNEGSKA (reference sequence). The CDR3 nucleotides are TGCAGTGCTAACAGGGGGGTTCAGCCCCAGCATTTT. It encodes CSANRGVQPQHF.

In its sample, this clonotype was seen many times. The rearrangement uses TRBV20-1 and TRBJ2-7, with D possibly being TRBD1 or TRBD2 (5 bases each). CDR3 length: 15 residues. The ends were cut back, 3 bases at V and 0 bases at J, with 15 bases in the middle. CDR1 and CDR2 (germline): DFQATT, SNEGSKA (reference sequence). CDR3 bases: TGCAGTGCTAGCGTCCGAGGGACCCTCTCCTACGAGCAGTACTTC. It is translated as CSASVRGTLSYEQYF.

The CDR3 protein is CSARDGGGDPPYEQYF. The CDR3 DNA is TGCAGTGCTAGAGATGGGGGAGGAGACCCCCCCTACGAGCAGTACTTC. J is TRBJ2-7 and V is TRBV20-1; tentatively, D is TRBD2 (6 bases). Trimming removed 0 bases at V and 2 bases at J, with 17 bases between. CDR3 length: 16 residues. Germline loops: CDR1 DFQATT, CDR2 SNEGSKA (reference sequence).

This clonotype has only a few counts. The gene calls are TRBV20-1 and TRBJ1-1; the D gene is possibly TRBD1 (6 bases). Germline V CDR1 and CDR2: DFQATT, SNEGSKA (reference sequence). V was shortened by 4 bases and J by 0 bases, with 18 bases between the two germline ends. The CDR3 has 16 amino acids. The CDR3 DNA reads TGCAGTGCTAAAGGGGGGGGGCTGCCCATGAACACTGAAGCTTTCTTT. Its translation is CSAKGGGLPMNTEAFF.

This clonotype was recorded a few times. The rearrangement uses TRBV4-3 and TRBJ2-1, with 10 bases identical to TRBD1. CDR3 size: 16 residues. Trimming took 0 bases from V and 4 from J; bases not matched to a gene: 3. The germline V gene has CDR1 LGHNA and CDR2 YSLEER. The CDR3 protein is CASSQELGQGYNEQFF. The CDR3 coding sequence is TGCGCCAGCAGCCAAGAACTGGGACAGGGGTACAATGAGCAGTTCTTC.

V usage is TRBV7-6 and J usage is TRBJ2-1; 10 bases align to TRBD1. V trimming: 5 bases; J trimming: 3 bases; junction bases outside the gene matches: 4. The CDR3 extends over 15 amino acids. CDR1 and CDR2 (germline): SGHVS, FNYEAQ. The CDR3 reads CASSPDRGIYNEQFF. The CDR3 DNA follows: TGTGCCAGCAGCCCGGACAGGGGGATCTACAATGAGCAGTTCTTC. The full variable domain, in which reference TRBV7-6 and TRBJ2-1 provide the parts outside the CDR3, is GAGVSQSPRYKVTKRGQDVALRCDPISGHVSLYWYRQALGQGPEFLTYFNYEAQQDKSGLPNDRFSAERPEGSISTLTIQRTEQRDSAMYRCASSPDRGIYNEQFFGPGTRLTVL.

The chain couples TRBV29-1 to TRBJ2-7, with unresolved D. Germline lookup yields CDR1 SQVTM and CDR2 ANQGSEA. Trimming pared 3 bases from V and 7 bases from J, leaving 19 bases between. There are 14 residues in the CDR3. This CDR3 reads CSVEYLGRSEEQYF. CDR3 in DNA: TGCAGCGTTGAGTACCTGGGCCGTTCGGAAGAGCAGTACTTC.

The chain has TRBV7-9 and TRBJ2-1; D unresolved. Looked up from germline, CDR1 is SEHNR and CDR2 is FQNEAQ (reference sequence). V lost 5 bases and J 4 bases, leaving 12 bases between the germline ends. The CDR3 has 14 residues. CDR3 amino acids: CASSPGASYNEQFF. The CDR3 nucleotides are TGTGCCAGCAGCCCAGGCGCATCTTACAATGAGCAGTTCTTC. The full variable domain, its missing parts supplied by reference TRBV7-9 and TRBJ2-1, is DTGVSQNPRHKITKRGQNVTFRCDPISEHNRLYWYRQTLGQGPEFLTYFQNEAQLEKSRLLSDRFSAERPKGSFSTLEIQRTEQGDSAMYLCASSPGASYNEQFFGPGTRLTVL.

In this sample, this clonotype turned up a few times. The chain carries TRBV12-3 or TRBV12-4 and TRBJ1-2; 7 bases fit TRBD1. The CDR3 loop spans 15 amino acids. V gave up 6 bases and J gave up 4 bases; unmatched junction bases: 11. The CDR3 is CASRPSGQAGYGYTF. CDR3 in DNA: TGTGCCAGCAGACCCTCCGGACAGGCGGGCTATGGCTACACCTTC.

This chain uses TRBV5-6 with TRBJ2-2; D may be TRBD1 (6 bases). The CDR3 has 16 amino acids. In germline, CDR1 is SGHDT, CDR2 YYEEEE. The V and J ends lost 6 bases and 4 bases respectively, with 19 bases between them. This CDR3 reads CASTAVQGIATGELFF. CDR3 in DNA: TGTGCCAGCACCGCGGTTCAGGGGATCGCCACCGGGGAGCTGTTTTTT.